This TCR beta chain was captured by sequencing in a study of shared clonotypes between healthy human individuals. On the study more broadly: Three plates each covered CD4 naive and memory; CD8 naive two, CD8 memory one.

Trimming stripped 0 bases from V and 7 bases from J, with 7 bases between. Germline lookup yields CDR1 MGHRA and CDR2 YSYEKL. The CDR3 has 13 amino acids. Each subset's genomic DNA was split evenly across several immunoSEQ plates. Study processing details: Junction-only sequences produced by ImmunoSEQ had no quality scores, so filtering differed. Produced via immunoSEQ multiplex PCR; TCRdb's table is partial and in-frame only. V and J calls and clone size are given by that table; D and trimming were obtained from the DNA. The profile shows over a million clones, 95% to 99% of them singletons. The TCR originated in a man under 40 in good health. Sequencing was performed on naive CD4+ T cells sorted from blood. Subset here: CD45RA+ positively selected. The chain joins TRBV4-1 to TRBJ1-5; tentative D call: TRBD1 (5 bases). CDR3 sequence reads: CASSQDGGQPQHF. CDR3 in DNA: TGCGCCAGCAGCCAAGACGGGGGGCAGCCCCAGCATTTT.